The 9 T cell receptor beta chains below come from one sample, sequenced in a study of shared clonotypes between healthy human individuals. Only in-frame clones appear in the TCRdb table, and some are missing; sequencing was by immunoSEQ multiplex PCR. The sample includes a few million clones, about 92% of them seen just once. The specimen sequenced was naive CD4+ T cells sorted from blood. Subset: CD45RA+ positively selected. The receptor set was obtained from a man aged 18 to 29 in good health.

The V call is TRBV15, the J call TRBJ2-7, with D unresolved. The V end lost 3 bases, the J end lost 2 bases, and 8 bases lay between the germline ends. Germline CDR1 LNHNV, CDR2 YYDKDF (reference sequence). The CDR3 extends over 13 amino acids. DNA of the CDR3: TGTGCCACCAGCAGTCAACAGACCTACGAGCAGTACTTC. This codes for CATSSQQTYEQYF.

This rearrangement joins TRBV7-7 to TRBJ2-1; 7 positions match TRBD1. The V gene's germline CDR1 is SSHAT and CDR2 FNYEAQ (reference sequence). The CDR3 sequence is 13 residues long. CDR3 DNA sequence: TGTGCTAGCGCCATGACAGGGAACAATGAGCAGTTCTTC. This gives the protein CASAMTGNNEQFF.

The chain has TRBV19 and TRBJ2-7; TRBD1 aligns across 10 bases. The CDR3 totals 14 residues. Germline lookup yields CDR1 LNHDA and CDR2 SQIVND (reference sequence). The V segment lost 10 bases and the J segment 3 bases; nucleotides outside the gene matches: 9. As DNA, the CDR3 is TGTGCCACCTCCACCGGGACAGGGGTCTACGAGCAGTACTTC. Amino acid sequence: CATSTGTGVYEQYF.

This clone was counted a single time. The chain recombines TRBV27 with TRBJ2-7, with D hard to call. Germline values: CDR1 MNHEY, CDR2 SMNVEV (reference sequence). The V end was cut by 6 bases, the J end by 5 bases, with 11 bases between. CDR3 length: 12 amino acids. CDR3 nucleotide sequence: TGTGCCAGCAGCCCTCCTTCACACGAGCAGTACTTC. Translated, it gives CASSPPSHEQYF.

This chain uses TRBV15 with TRBJ2-3, with TRBD2 identical over 9 bases. The V gene end was trimmed by 3 bases and the J gene end by 2 bases; junction bases not matched to a gene: 6. The CDR3 is 16 residues long. The germline CDR1 and CDR2 sequences are LNHNV and YYDKDF (reference sequence). The CDR3, as DNA: TGTGCCACCAGCAGGGGGACTAGCCGCTCCACAGATACGCAGTATTTT. Translation: CATSRGTSRSTDTQYF.

This chain connects TRBV7-2 to TRBJ1-6; D might be TRBD1 (5 bases). This CDR3 contains 15 residues. Per the germline V gene, CDR1 is SGHTA and CDR2 is FQGNSA. Deletions cut 6 bases from V and 7 bases from J, with 16 bases between. CDR3 in amino acids: CASSRDSSSNSPLHF. For the CDR3, the DNA is TGTGCCAGCAGTCGGGACTCCTCAAGCAATTCACCCCTCCACTTT.

V usage is TRBV6-5 and J usage is TRBJ2-7; unclear D gene. CDR1 and CDR2 (germline): MNHEY, SVGAGI. Trimming removed 0 bases from V and 4 bases from J, with 10 bases in between. The CDR3 consists of 14 residues. CDR3 loop: CASSYSDNPYEQYF. The CDR3 region has the DNA TGTGCCAGCAGTTACTCCGACAACCCATACGAGCAGTACTTC.

This chain joins TRBV5-4 and TRBJ1-6; 7 nucleotides line up with TRBD1. CDR3 length: 16 residues. CDR1 and CDR2 from the germline V gene are SGHNT and YYREEE (reference sequence). V was clipped by 4 bases and J by 7 bases; unmatched bases: 11. The CDR3 reads CASSTTGDSINSPLHF. In DNA form, the CDR3 reads TGTGCCAGCAGCACGACGGGGGACAGCATAAATTCACCCCTCCACTTT.

The chain employs TRBV11-2 and TRBJ2-1; 10 bases map to TRBD2. The CDR3 contains 16 residues. V was pared by 4 bases and J by 3 bases, with 6 bases of the junction left unmatched. Germline CDR1 is SGHAT and CDR2 is FQNNGV. The chain's CDR3 is CASSSPRTSGYNEQFF. For the CDR3, the DNA is TGTGCCAGCAGCTCTCCCCGGACTAGCGGCTACAATGAGCAGTTCTTC.